The text below deals with one T cell receptor beta chain. Its antigen is undetermined. Losses at the gene ends were 5 bases for V and 5 bases for J; bases not matched to a gene: 5. CDR3 length: 14 residues. Germline V gives CDR1 SEHNR, CDR2 FQNEAQ (reference sequence). This specimen belongs to a study of T cell responses to AZD1222 COVID-19 vaccine. Overall study results and limits: Recipients of two AZD1222 doses showed rising Spike-specific TCR breadth and depth. It was only a handful of AZD1222 recipients who were seropositive at baseline. Vaccine-associated CD4 TCRs spanned spike, dominant at 160-218 and 743-854. Repertoire sampling happened only post peak T cell response.

Here immunoSEQ multiplex PCR was the method, and the copy in TCRdb shows in-frame clones only, minus some. Among 200,000 or so clones, 85% to 90% were seen once, and the ten largest hold around 5.8%. Sequenced here: peripheral blood, sampled on day 0 of AZD1222 vaccination. The clonotype was recovered from an adult in good health. J is TRBJ1-4 and V is TRBV7-9, with 7 bases identical to TRBD1. CDR3 coding DNA: TGTGCCAGCAGCACCGGGACAGCGAATGAAAAACTGTTTTTT. Its protein is CASSTGTANEKLFF.